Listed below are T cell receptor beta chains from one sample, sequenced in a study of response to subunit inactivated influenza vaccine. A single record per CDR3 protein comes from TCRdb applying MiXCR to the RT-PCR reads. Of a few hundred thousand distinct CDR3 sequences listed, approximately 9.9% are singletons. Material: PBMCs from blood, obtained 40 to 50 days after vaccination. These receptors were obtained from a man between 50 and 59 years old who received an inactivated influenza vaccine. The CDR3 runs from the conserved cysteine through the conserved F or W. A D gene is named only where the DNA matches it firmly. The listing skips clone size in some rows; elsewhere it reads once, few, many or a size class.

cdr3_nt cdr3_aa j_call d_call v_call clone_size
TGTGCCATCAGGGCAACTCTAGCGGGGGTCACCGGGGAGCTGTTTTTT CAIRATLAGVTGELFF TRBJ2-2 TRBD2 TRBV10-3 few
TGCGCCAGCAGCCCGGGAGACAATGAGCAGTTCTTC CASSPGDNEQFF TRBJ2-1 - TRBV5-1 many
TGTGCCAGCAGCCGGGGACAGGTGCAGCGTCGGGAGCTGTTTTTT CASSRGQVQRRELFF TRBJ2-2 TRBD1 TRBV28 -
TGTGCCAGCAGCTTAGCGAGTGGACAGGGGGCGGATACGCAGTATTTT CASSLASGQGADTQYF TRBJ2-3 TRBD1 TRBV7-6 -
TGTGCCAGCTCGGGACCAGAGACTGAAGCTTTCTTT CASSGPETEAFF TRBJ1-1 - TRBV12-3/TRBV12-4 -
TGTGCCAGCAGTTACAAGGGGCCTCGAGGTTACGAGCAGTACTTC CASSYKGPRGYEQYF TRBJ2-7 - TRBV6-5 few
TGTGCCAGCAGCTCCCGGGACAAAGAGCAGTTCTTC CASSSRDKEQFF TRBJ2-1 - TRBV11-2 -
TGCGCCAGCAGCTTGGAAAGGGGCCCGCCCCTCCACTTT CASSLERGPPLHF TRBJ1-6 - TRBV5-1 few
TGTGCCAGCAGTTTGGAACGGGGGACTGAAGCTTTCTTT CASSLERGTEAFF TRBJ1-1 - TRBV5-1 many
TGTGCCAGCAGCTTGGTTTTTAGCGGAACTTACAATGAGCAGTTCTTC CASSLVFSGTYNEQFF TRBJ2-1 - TRBV5-6 -
TGTGCCAGCAGCTCGACTGGCTTGTATCTCCACTTT CASSSTGLYLHF TRBJ1-6 - TRBV7-2 many
TGTGCCAGCAGCTTAGAGAGCGGGGTTACCTACAATGAGCAGTTCTTC CASSLESGVTYNEQFF TRBJ2-1 TRBD2 TRBV7-2 few
TGCAGTGCTTCCCCAGGGGGATACAATCAGCCCCAGCATTTT CSASPGGYNQPQHF TRBJ1-5 TRBD1 TRBV20-1 many
TGCAGTGCTAGAGACCTGGCGAGCTACGAGCAGTACTTC CSARDLASYEQYF TRBJ2-7 - TRBV20-1 few
TGCAGTGCTAGAGATAGGGACAGGGAGTATGGCTACACCTTC CSARDRDREYGYTF TRBJ1-2 TRBD1 TRBV20-1 many
TGTGCCAGCAGTGGCGTTCGAGTCCACTTCCTCACTGAAGCTTTCTTT CASSGVRVHFLTEAFF TRBJ1-1 - TRBV28 -
TGCAGTGCGTACAGAGACTTGAACACTGAAGCTTTCTTT CSAYRDLNTEAFF TRBJ1-1 - TRBV20-1 -
TGTGCCAGCAGTAGGATCGCACAGGGGGTCATTAGAACTGAAGCTTTCTTT CASSRIAQGVIRTEAFF TRBJ1-1 TRBD1 TRBV6-2/TRBV6-3 -
TGTGCCAGCAGCCGAGAACAGGGGACCGGGCAGTACTTC CASSREQGTGQYF TRBJ2-7 TRBD1 TRBV13 -
TGTGCCAGCAGCCAAGGCCCCCTTTTCGTAGCGGGTACTTCTGGCACAGATACGCAGTATTTT CASSQGPLFVAGTSGTDTQYF TRBJ2-3 TRBD2 TRBV4-2 few